This TCR beta chain stems from a study of spatial heterogeneity in lung cancer. Study background: Matched bulk RNA-seq gave a T cell module score that correlated strongly with tumor-region TCR transcript counts.

Time point indicated: sample taken at primary tumor resection. In each case, whole RNA from tumor, nontumor lung or frozen PBMC was sequenced unsorted. This clonotype was detected many times. Its cognate antigen is unknown. Study-level results: Higher tumor mutation counts went along with higher counts of expanded intratumoral alpha and beta TCRs.

In germline, CDR1 is KGHSH, CDR2 LQKENI. Trimming pared 3 bases from V and 0 bases from J, leaving 6 bases between. This CDR3 spans 14 amino acids. MiXCR, run by TCRdb on the 5' RACE reads, gives a single entry per CDR3 protein. The repertoire includes roughly 20,000 distinct CDR3 sequences, approximately 2.5% of them detected once, and about 7.3% sits in the top ten. The receptor was derived from a male donor with early-stage non-small cell lung cancer. The specimen comprised lung tumor tissue, sampled at surgery. The V and J genes are TRBV18 and TRBJ1-5; D may be TRBD1 (5 bases). DNA of the CDR3: TGTGCCAGCTCACCTCAGGGTAGCAATCAGCCCCAGCATTTT. Translated: CASSPQGSNQPQHF.